Listed below are T cell receptor beta chains from one sample, sequenced in a study of STAT3 mutations in large granular lymphocyte leukemia. Measured with immunoSEQ multiplex PCR; TCRdb has only the in-frame clones, and not every one. The sample lists more than 15,000 clones; about 90% were seen once. Material for sequencing was peripheral blood mononuclear cells. The receptors stem from a man in his sixties with T-cell large granular lymphocyte leukemia. Some clones in this sample may be carry-over from other donors' samples. Both conserved end residues are part of each CDR3. The order of the fields is D gene, clone size, J gene, V gene, CDR3 DNA, CDR3 protein. A D gene is named only where the DNA matches it firmly. The size field is filled for only some rows; it gives once, few, many or a size class.

NA | NA | TRBJ2-3 | TRBV7-9 | TGTGCCAGCAAGGATACGCAGTATTTT | CASKDTQYF
TRBD2 | NA | TRBJ2-3 | TRBV18 | TGTGCCAGCTCACCCCTGGCGGGGGGCACCGATCAGTATTTT | CASSPLAGGTDQYF
TRBD2 | NA | TRBJ2-7 | TRBV7-2 | TGTGCCAGCAGCTTCTCTAGCGGGAGGGCCTCGAGTGAGCAGTACTTC | CASSFSSGRASSEQYF
NA | NA | TRBJ1-2 | TRBV11-2 | TGTGCCAGCAGCTTAAGCCCAGGAGGGGGCTACACCTTC | CASSLSPGGGYTF
TRBD1 | NA | TRBJ1-4 | TRBV5-1 | TGCGCCAGCAGCTTGGGGGACAGGGGTCCTAATGAAAAACTGTTTTTT | CASSLGDRGPNEKLFF
NA | NA | TRBJ1-1 | TRBV2 | TGTGCCATCATCGGGCCTTACACTGAAGCTTTCTTT | CAIIGPYTEAFF
NA | few | TRBJ1-1 | TRBV18 | TGTGCCAGCTCACCGACAGGATTGAACACTGAAGCTTTCTTT | CASSPTGLNTEAFF
TRBD1 | NA | TRBJ2-3 | TRBV29-1 | TGCAGCGTTGACCGGGACAGGGGGGACACAGATACGCAGTATTTT | CSVDRDRGDTDTQYF
NA | NA | TRBJ1-1 | TRBV25-1 | TGTGCCAGCAGTTGGGGGGGGGACGGGACTGAAGCTTTCTTT | CASSWGGDGTEAFF
NA | NA | TRBJ2-7 | TRBV18 | TGTGCCAGCTCACCACAGGAACACGAGCAGTACTTC | CASSPQEHEQYF
TRBD1 | once | TRBJ2-7 | TRBV6-5 | TGTGCCAGCAGGACGGACAGGGAGACTTGGCAGTACTTC | CASRTDRETWQYF
TRBD2 | NA | TRBJ2-1 | TRBV5-6 | TGTGCCACGATCGATAGCGGGAGATCCCACAATGAGCAGTTCTTC | CATIDSGRSHNEQFF
TRBD1 | NA | TRBJ2-2 | TRBV19 | TGTGCCAGTAGTTCCCCTGTAAGAGGACAGGGGCATGGGAACACCGGGGAGCTGTTTTTT | CASSSPVRGQGHGNTGELFF
NA | NA | TRBJ2-2 | TRBV7-2 | TGTGCCACCATCAGGTTAGCGACGAACACCGGGGAGCTGTTTTTT | CATIRLATNTGELFF
TRBD1 | NA | TRBJ1-2 | TRBV28 | TGTGCCAGCAGCTCCCCTGGGACAGGAACTAACTATGGCTACACCTTC | CASSSPGTGTNYGYTF
NA | NA | TRBJ1-5 | TRBV7-9 | TGTGCCAGCAGCTTTCCAGGGGCAAATCAGCCCCAGCATTTT | CASSFPGANQPQHF
TRBD1 | few | TRBJ1-6 | TRBV30 | TGTGCCTGGAGTGTATTGACAGGGGATTCACCCCTCCACTTT | CAWSVLTGDSPLHF
NA | NA | TRBJ1-5 | TRBV4-1 | TGCGCCAGCAGCCAGGAGGGCAGGGGACTGAATTCAAATCAGCCCCAGCATTTT | CASSQEGRGLNSNQPQHF
NA | NA | TRBJ1-2 | TRBV11-1 | TGTGCCAGCAGCCACCACCGCGGGCTCTATGGCTACACCTTC | CASSHHRGLYGYTF
NA | NA | TRBJ1-5 | TRBV7-9 | TGTGCCAGCAGCTTAGAGGCCGGGACCCAGCATTTT | CASSLEAGTQHF
NA | NA | TRBJ1-2 | TRBV5-4 | TGTGCCAGCAGCTTGGTGGGACCCCAAGGGTATGGCTACACCTTC | CASSLVGPQGYGYTF
NA | NA | TRBJ2-7 | TRBV4-1 | TGCGCCAGCAGCCGCCCAGGACAGAGCTCCTACGAGCAGTACTTC | CASSRPGQSSYEQYF
NA | NA | TRBJ1-2 | TRBV30 | TGTGCCGGCCCTCGGGCCCAACGACAAAATGGCTACACCTTC | CAGPRAQRQNGYTF
TRBD2 | NA | TRBJ2-7 | TRBV4-3 | TGCGCCAGCAGCCGTTATTACCCGACTAGCGGGGCCACGGAGCAGTACTTC | CASSRYYPTSGATEQYF
TRBD1 | NA | TRBJ2-1 | TRBV27 | TGTGCCAGCAGTAAACCGGGACAGGGGTTGTTCTTC | CASSKPGQGLFF
NA | NA | TRBJ2-1 | TRBV4-1 | TGCGCCAGCAGCCCCCTCCCTCCTCCTTTCTCTCGGAATGAGCAGTTCTTC | CASSPLPPPFSRNEQFF
NA | once | TRBJ1-6 | TRBV18 | TGTGCCAGCTCACCCCGGGACGGAAATAATTCACCCCTCCACTTT | CASSPRDGNNSPLHF
NA | NA | TRBJ1-2 | TRBV12-5 | TGTGCTAGTGCCCGGGACAAACAATATGGCTACACCTTC | CASARDKQYGYTF
NA | NA | TRBJ1-6 | TRBV19 | TGTGCCAGTAGTATTGGCAGGTCTTCACCCCTCCACTTT | CASSIGRSSPLHF
NA | NA | TRBJ1-4 | TRBV5-1 | TGCGCCAGCAGCTTGACGATGGGGGAAAAACTGTTTTTT | CASSLTMGEKLFF
TRBD1 | NA | TRBJ2-7 | TRBV25-1 | TGTGCCAGCAGTCACAGGGGGCGCAACGAGCAGTACTTC | CASSHRGRNEQYF
NA | NA | TRBJ2-5 | TRBV6-6 | TGTGCCAGCAGCACACCGGGACTCCGGGGGGAGACCCAGTACTTC | CASSTPGLRGETQYF
TRBD1 | NA | TRBJ1-3 | TRBV7-9 | TGTGCCAGCATCCTAGACAGGGCTTCTGGAAACACCATATATTTT | CASILDRASGNTIYF
TRBD1 | NA | TRBJ1-2 | TRBV30 | TGTGCCTGGAGTGTCCAGGGGGCGGTTGTTCAGTCGCGGGGCTACACCTTC | CAWSVQGAVVQSRGYTF
NA | NA | TRBJ1-1 | TRBV4-1 | TGCGCCAGCAGCCCTGTGGCCGGTTTCTCTAACACTGAAGCTTTCTTT | CASSPVAGFSNTEAFF
TRBD2 | NA | TRBJ2-3 | TRBV7-9 | TGTGCCAGTGGGGGGACTATACGCCACGGAGTCACAGATACGCAGTATTTT | CASGGTIRHGVTDTQYF
TRBD1 | NA | TRBJ2-5 | TRBV5-1 | TGCGCCAGCAGCCCGGGGACAGGAGGGGAGACCCAGTACTTC | CASSPGTGGETQYF
NA | NA | TRBJ2-5 | TRBV6-6 | TGTGCCAGCAGTTACCCCTTTCAGCGCCAAGAGACCCAGTACTTC | CASSYPFQRQETQYF
NA | NA | TRBJ1-2 | TRBV29-1 | TGCAGCGTTCTCCAGGATGAGGGGCCAAGGGGCTACACCTTC | CSVLQDEGPRGYTF
NA | NA | TRBJ2-1 | TRBV7-9 | TGTGCCAGCAGCCTGCGGACAGCCCGAAATACCTACAATGAGCAGTTCTTC | CASSLRTARNTYNEQFF
TRBD2 | NA | TRBJ2-7 | TRBV9 | TGTGCCAGCAGCGTAGGAGTAGCGGGGCTTTACGAGCAGTACTTC | CASSVGVAGLYEQYF
TRBD1 | NA | TRBJ1-4 | TRBV5-1 | TGCGCCAGCAGCTTGCGGGGGACAGTTAATGAAAAACTGTTTTTT | CASSLRGTVNEKLFF
NA | once | TRBJ1-1 | TRBV7-9 | TGTGCCAGCAGCCCGCAGGCGAACACTGAAGCTTTCTTT | CASSPQANTEAFF
TRBD1 | NA | TRBJ1-5 | TRBV6-6 | TGTGCCAGCAGTTCGACAGGGATAGGTAGCAATCAGCCCCAGCATTTT | CASSSTGIGSNQPQHF
TRBD2 | NA | TRBJ2-3 | TRBV4-3 | TGCGCCAGCAGCCAAGTGAGGCAGGGAGGGGGCACAGATACGCAGTATTTT | CASSQVRQGGGTDTQYF
NA | NA | TRBJ1-1 | TRBV5-1 | TGCGCCAGCAGCTTGGACAGGTTGAACACTGAAGCTTTCTTT | CASSLDRLNTEAFF
NA | NA | TRBJ2-5 | TRBV9 | TGTGCCAGCAGCGTAGGCCCTTATGGGAAAGAGACCCAGTACTTC | CASSVGPYGKETQYF
TRBD1 | NA | TRBJ2-5 | TRBV5-1 | TGCGCCAGCAGCCCCCGGACAGGGAACCAAGAGACCCAGTACTTC | CASSPRTGNQETQYF
NA | NA | TRBJ2-7 | TRBV5-1 | TGCGCCAGCAGCGTATCACAGGGACCTGGGCCCTACGAGCAGTACTTC | CASSVSQGPGPYEQYF
TRBD1 | NA | TRBJ1-2 | TRBV7-8 | TGTGCCAGCAGCTTACGGACAGGGGATCTCTATGGCTACACCTTC | CASSLRTGDLYGYTF
NA | NA | TRBJ1-4 | TRBV5-4 | TGTGCCAGCAGCCTTCGACAGGTGAAAAATGAAAAACTGTTTTTT | CASSLRQVKNEKLFF
TRBD1 | NA | TRBJ2-2 | TRBV18 | TGTGCCAGCTCACCAGGGACAGGGTACACCGGGGAGCTGTTTTTT | CASSPGTGYTGELFF
TRBD1 | NA | TRBJ2-3 | TRBV27 | TGTGCCAGCAGTTCCCACAGGGGAACAGATACGCAGTATTTT | CASSSHRGTDTQYF